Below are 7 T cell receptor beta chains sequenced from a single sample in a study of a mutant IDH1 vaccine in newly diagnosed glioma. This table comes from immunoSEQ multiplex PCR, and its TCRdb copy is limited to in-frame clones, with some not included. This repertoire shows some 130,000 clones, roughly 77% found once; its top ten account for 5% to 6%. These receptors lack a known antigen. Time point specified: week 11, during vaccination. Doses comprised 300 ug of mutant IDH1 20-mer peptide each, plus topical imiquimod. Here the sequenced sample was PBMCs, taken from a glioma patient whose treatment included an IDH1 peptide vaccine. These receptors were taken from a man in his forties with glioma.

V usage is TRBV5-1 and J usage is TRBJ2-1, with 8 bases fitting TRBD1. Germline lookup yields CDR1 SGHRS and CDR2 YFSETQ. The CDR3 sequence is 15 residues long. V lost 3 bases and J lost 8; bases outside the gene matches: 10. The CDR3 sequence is CASSSGRGLFDEQFF. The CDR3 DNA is TGCGCCAGCAGCTCGGGCAGGGGGCTTTTCGATGAGCAGTTCTTC.

This chain's CDR3 is CASSIAALNTEAFF. Written as DNA, the CDR3 is TGTGCCAGTAGTATCGCTGCCCTCAACACTGAAGCTTTCTTT. The genes are TRBV19 and TRBJ1-1; no firm D call. The CDR3 has 14 residues. V was cut by 3 bases and J by 2 bases, with 10 bases left in between. The V gene's germline CDR1 is LNHDA and CDR2 SQIVND (reference sequence). The full variable domain, completed using reference TRBV19 and TRBJ1-1, is DGGITQSPKYLFRKEGQNVTLSCEQNLNHDAMYWYRQDPGQGLRLIYYSQIVNDFQKGDIAEGYSVSREKKESFPLTVTSAQKNPTAFYLCASSIAALNTEAFFGQGTRLTVV.

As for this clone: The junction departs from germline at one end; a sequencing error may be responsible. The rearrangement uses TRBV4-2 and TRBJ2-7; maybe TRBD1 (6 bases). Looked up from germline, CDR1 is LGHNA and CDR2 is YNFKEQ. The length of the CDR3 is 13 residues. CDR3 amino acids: CASSPGQSFEQYF. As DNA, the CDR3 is TGTGCCAGCAGCCCCGGACAGTCCTTCGAGCAGTACTTC.

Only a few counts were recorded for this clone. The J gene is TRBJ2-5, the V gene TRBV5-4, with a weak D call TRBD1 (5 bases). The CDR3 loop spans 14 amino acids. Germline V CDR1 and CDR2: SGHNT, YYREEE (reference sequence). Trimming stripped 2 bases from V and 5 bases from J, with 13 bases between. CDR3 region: CASSFNQGLETQYF. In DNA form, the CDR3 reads TGTGCCAGCAGCTTTAATCAGGGTCTGGAGACCCAGTACTTC.

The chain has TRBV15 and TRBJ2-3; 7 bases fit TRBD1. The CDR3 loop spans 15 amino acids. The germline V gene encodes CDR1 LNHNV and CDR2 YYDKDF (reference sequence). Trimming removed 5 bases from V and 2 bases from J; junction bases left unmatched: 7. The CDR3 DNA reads TGTGCCACCAGCCCCTGGGACAGCTCCACAGATACGCAGTATTTT. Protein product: CATSPWDSSTDTQYF.

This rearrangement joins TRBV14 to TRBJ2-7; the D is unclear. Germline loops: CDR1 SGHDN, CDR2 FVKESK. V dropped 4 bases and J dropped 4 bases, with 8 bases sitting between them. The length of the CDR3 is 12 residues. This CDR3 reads CASSLNFYEQYF. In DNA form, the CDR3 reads TGTGCCAGCAGCCTCAATTTTTACGAGCAGTACTTC.

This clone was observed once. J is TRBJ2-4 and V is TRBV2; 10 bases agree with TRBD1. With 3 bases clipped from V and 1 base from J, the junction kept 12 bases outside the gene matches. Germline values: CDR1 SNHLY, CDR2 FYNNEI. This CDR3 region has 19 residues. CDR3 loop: CASSDSGDRGSSAKNIQYF. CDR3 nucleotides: TGTGCCAGCAGTGATTCGGGGGACAGGGGATCGTCGGCCAAAAACATTCAGTACTTC.